This T cell receptor beta chain came from a study of T cells in Graves' hyperthyroidism and ophthalmopathy. Study-wide results and caveats: Peripheral blood also featured most of the thyroid clonotypes expanded above 0.001.

Trimming left V 5 bases short and J 0 bases short, with 13 bases between. The CDR3 runs 15 residues. The germline gives CDR1 SGHAT, CDR2 FQNNGV. This clonotype was counted many times. Its target is unknown. The TCR beta CDR3 regions underwent amplification using RNA transcripts as the source. The HTBI primer set served for first-round RT-PCR of the TCR CDR3. TCRdb processed the multiplex PCR reads anew with MiXCR; each CDR3 protein has one entry. The sample lists around 600,000 distinct CDR3 sequences; approximately 15% were seen once. This chain connects TRBV11-2 to TRBJ1-1; possible D gene TRBD1, 6 bases. Sequencing was done on a sample of blood. This sequence was found in a young woman with Graves' hyperthyroidism. CDR3 region: CASSPGHSMNTEAFF. The CDR3 DNA is TGTGCCAGCAGCCCGGGACACAGCATGAACACTGAAGCTTTCTTT.